This T cell receptor (beta chain) was profiled in a study of OX40 agonist ivuxolimab in advanced cancers. On the study more broadly: In this trial design, patients received ivuxolimab intravenously at 0.01 to 10 mg/kg every 2 weeks.

On this clone: Its antigen is unidentified.

Data came from immunoSEQ multiplex PCR; TCRdb stores just in-frame clones and leaves some out. The repertoire holds about 100,000 clones, with more than 80% as singletons. This CDR3 is 15 amino acids long. Looked up from germline, CDR1 is SGHTA and CDR2 is FQGTGA. J gave up 5 bases and V 5 bases, and 9 bases lay outside the gene matches. Regarding the study as a whole: CD8+ T cells (on average) carried more expanded clones than CD4+ T cells. The antigens recognized by the expanded peripheral T cells, that is their antigen specificity, were not determined.

People who had autoimmune disease history or systemic immunosuppression were excluded. The J gene is TRBJ2-7, the V gene TRBV7-3; 10 nucleotides align to TRBD2. The clonotype was recovered from an adult with an advanced solid tumor such as melanoma, head and neck, liver or kidney cancer. Material: CD4+ or CD8+ T cells sorted from blood, obtained in a trial of the OX40 agonist ivuxolimab. CDR3 amino acids: CASSPTGTSVDEQYF. CDR3 coding DNA: TGTGCCAGCAGCCCGACCGGGACTAGCGTTGACGAGCAGTACTTC.